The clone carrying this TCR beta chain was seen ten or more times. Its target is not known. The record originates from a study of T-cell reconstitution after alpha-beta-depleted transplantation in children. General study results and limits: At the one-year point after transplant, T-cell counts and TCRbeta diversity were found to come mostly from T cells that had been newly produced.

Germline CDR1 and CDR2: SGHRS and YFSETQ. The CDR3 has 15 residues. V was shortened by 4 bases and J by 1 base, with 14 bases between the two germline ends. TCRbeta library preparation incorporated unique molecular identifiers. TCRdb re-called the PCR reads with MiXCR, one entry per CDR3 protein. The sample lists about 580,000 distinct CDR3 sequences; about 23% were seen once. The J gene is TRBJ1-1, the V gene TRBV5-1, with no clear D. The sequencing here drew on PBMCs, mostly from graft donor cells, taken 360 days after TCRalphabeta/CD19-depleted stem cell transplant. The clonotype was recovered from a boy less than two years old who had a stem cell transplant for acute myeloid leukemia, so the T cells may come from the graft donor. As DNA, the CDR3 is TGCGCCAGCAGCCCCCGTGAAGCCTCGAACACTGAAGCTTTCTTT. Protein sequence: CASSPREASNTEAFF.